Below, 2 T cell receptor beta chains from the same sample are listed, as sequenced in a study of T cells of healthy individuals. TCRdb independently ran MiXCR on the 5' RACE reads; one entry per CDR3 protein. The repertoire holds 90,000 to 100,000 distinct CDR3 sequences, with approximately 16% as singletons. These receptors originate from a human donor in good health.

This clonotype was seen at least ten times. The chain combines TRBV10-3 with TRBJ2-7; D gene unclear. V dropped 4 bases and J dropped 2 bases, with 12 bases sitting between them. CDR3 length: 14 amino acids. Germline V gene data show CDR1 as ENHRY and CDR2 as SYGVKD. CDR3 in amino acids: CAISGASRPYEQYF. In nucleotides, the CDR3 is TGTGCCATCAGTGGGGCCAGCCGGCCCTACGAGCAGTACTTC.

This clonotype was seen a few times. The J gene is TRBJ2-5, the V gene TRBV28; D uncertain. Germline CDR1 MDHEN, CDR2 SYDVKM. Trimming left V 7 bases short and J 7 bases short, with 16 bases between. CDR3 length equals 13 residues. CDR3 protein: CASTLELVSTQYF. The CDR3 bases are TGTGCCAGCACCTTGGAGTTGGTATCGACCCAGTACTTC.